The sequence of this TCR beta chain was determined in a study of response to subunit inactivated influenza vaccine. V trimming: 3 bases; J trimming: 1 base; junction bases outside the gene matches: 12. The CDR3 has 20 amino acids. Germline V CDR1 and CDR2: LGHNA, YSLEER. Each CDR3 protein gets one entry after TCRdb re-called the RT-PCR reads with MiXCR. The sample records over 650,000 distinct CDR3 sequences, roughly 18% being singletons. Study-wide points: Few new T cells, the authors suggested, are recruited by each seasonal influenza vaccination.

Worth noting for this clonotype: Its antigen is as yet unknown.

The TCR originated in a man aged 50 or older who received an inactivated influenza vaccine. The sequencing used PBMCs from blood, collected 4 to 6 days after vaccination. The V gene is TRBV4-3, the J gene TRBJ2-3, with 14 bases aligning to TRBD2. The CDR3 bases are TGCGCCAGCAGCCATCTCAAAACGACTAGCGGGGGGGCCGGCACAGATACGCAGTATTTT. Translation gives CASSHLKTTSGGAGTDTQYF.